This record looks at one T cell receptor beta chain sequence and its context. The CDR3 length is 18 residues. V shed 6 bases and J shed 0 bases, with 18 bases lying between them. Germline V lookup: CDR1 MGHDK, CDR2 SYGVNS. The data were produced by immunoSEQ multiplex PCR, yet TCRdb's version contains in-frame clones alone and is incomplete. This repertoire shows roughly 86,000 clones, 91% found once; its top ten account for around 14%. The data are from a study of control samples from healthy donors and cancer patients. Sequencing was carried out using blood. The chain is built from TRBV25-1 and TRBJ1-6, with a possible D match to TRBD1 (6 bases). The receptor's source is a man in his thirties or forties in good health. CDR3 protein: CASSLRTGQASYNSPLHF. In DNA, the CDR3 is TGTGCCAGCAGCCTACGTACAGGGCAAGCCTCCTATAATTCACCCCTCCACTTT.